This T cell receptor beta chain originates from a study of CD8+ T cells in alopecia areata. About the research overall: Severity in treated patients was scored by percentage of scalp area affected.

Following RNA extraction, reverse transcription yielded cDNA that acted as the sequencing template. The method was immunoSEQ multiplex PCR; TCRdb's version includes in-frame clones alone and lacks a portion of them. Among roughly 100,000 clones listed, around 55% were seen once. Trimming left V 7 bases short and J 5 bases short, with 14 bases between. In germline, CDR1 is LNHDA, CDR2 SQIVND (reference sequence). This CDR3 is 13 amino acids long. The sample's treatment: oral pan-JAK inhibitor, 5-10 mg twice daily. Lesional scalp punch biopsies and peripheral blood came from alopecia areata patients. Using a FACSAria, the CD4+ and CD8+ T cells were sorted from the PBMCs.

The material sequenced was CD8+ T cells sorted from blood, taken at week 4, from a patient treated with tofacitinib. V gene TRBV19 combines with J gene TRBJ1-2; D gene uncertain. The receptor comes from a human donor with alopecia areata. As DNA, the CDR3 is TGTGCCAGTATGGTTAAGCCGGAGTATGGCTACACCTTC. Its protein product is CASMVKPEYGYTF.